What follows is one T cell receptor beta chain and its context. The CDR3 runs to 14 residues. V gave up 3 bases and J gave up 5 bases, with 12 bases separating them. Germline CDR1 SGHNT, CDR2 YENEEA. The authors' processing: The authors estimated nucleated cell counts from reference gene primer amplification. Assay used: immunoSEQ multiplex PCR; TCRdb lists only in-frame clones, some missing. V, J and clone size derive from that table, while D and trimming were established from the DNA sequence. This table has about 190,000 clones, approximately 85% appearing once. This entry comes from a study of blood T cell repertoires in COVID-19. Study background: The United States, Italy and Spain were the sources of the acute and convalescent COVID-19 samples. PBMCs, B-cell-depleted T cells, or T cells were the source of the cDNA or gDNA that made up the material.

The Seattle patients joined while their infection was active and were tracked longitudinally afterward. Sample: peripheral blood. This chain uses TRBV11-3 with TRBJ2-3; the D is unclear. The receptor comes from a man older than 75 with COVID-19, enrolled during active disease. CDR3 sequence reads: CASSLGSPRDTQYF. In DNA, the CDR3 is TGTGCCAGCAGCTTGGGTAGCCCGAGAGATACGCAGTATTTT. Full variable domain (rest looked up from reference TRBV11-3 and TRBJ2-3): EAGVVQSPRYKIIEKKQPVAFWCNPISGHNTLYWYLQNLGQGPELLIRYENEEAVDDSQLPKDRFSAERLKGVDSTLKIQPAELGDSAVYLCASSLGSPRDTQYFGPGTRLTVL.